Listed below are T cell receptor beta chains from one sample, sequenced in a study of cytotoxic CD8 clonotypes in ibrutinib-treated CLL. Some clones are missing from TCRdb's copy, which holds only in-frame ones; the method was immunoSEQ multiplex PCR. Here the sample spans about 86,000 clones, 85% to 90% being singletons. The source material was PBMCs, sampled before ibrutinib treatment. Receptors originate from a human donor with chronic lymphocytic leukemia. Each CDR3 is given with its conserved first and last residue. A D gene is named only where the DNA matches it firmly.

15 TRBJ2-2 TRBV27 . CASSPPRTATGELFF
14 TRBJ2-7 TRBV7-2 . CASSLLGFSYEQYF
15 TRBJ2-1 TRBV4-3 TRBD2 CASSRTSGFYNEQFF
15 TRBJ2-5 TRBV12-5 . CASGLVEGVQETQYF
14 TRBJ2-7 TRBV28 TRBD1 CASNTGTGEAEQYF
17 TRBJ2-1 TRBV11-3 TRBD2 CASSPLLGGSSYNEQFF
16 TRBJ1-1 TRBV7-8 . CASSLLISGHHTEAFF
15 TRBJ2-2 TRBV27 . CASSLSSANTGELFF
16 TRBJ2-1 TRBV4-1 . CASSQGYGERGNEQFF
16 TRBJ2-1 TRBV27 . CASSLISSGTNNEQFF
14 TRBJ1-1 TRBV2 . CASSGLWVNTEAFF
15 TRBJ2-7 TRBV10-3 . CAIRETGGDTYEQYF
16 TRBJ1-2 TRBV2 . CASSFRSLTSSYGYTF
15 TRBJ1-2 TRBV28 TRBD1 CASSLAGTANYGYTF
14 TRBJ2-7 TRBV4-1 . CASSQVQGPYEQYF
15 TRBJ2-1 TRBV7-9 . CASSLYGGSYNEQFF
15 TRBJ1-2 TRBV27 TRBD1 CASSAWTGGNYGYTF
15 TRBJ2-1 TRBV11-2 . CASSLHTASYNEQFF
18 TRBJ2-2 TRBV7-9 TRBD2 CASSLVRWGRARTGELFF
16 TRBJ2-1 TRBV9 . CASSVSWRDHSGEQFF
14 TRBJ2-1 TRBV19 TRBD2 CASRREGPNNEQFF
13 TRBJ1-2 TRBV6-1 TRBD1 CASRKTGENGYTF
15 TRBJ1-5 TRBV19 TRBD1 CASSILTGGNQPQHF
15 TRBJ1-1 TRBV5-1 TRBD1 CASSLINRDSPEAFF
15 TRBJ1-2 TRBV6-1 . CASSGQAVTNYGYTF
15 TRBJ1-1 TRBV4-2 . CASSRHGGPGTEAFF
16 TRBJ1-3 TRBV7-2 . CASSRGHSISGNTIYF
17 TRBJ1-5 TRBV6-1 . CASSGSPGHLPEGPQHF
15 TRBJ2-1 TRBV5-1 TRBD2 CASSLGEGPYNEQFF
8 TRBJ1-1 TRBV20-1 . CSVSGAFF
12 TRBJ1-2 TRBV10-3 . CAISERVYGYTF
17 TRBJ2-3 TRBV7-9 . CASSPRAETGYTDTQYF
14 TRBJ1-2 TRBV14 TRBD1 CASSQVRQGDGYTF
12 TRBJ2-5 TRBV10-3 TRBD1 CAISDRGETQYF
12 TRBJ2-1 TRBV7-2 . CASSLVNNEQFF
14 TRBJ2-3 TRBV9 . CASSVRPSTDTQYF
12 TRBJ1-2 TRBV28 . CASTRPGDGYTF
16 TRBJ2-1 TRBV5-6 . CASSLKLGSYYNEQFF
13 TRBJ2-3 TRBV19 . CASSPGRGGTKYF
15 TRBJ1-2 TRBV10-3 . CAISESGAQNYGYTF
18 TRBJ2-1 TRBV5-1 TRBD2 CASSPGLAVFTSYNEQFF
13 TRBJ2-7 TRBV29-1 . CSVEHGVDYEQYF
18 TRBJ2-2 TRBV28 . CASSPTDGKGSGTGELFF
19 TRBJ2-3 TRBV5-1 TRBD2 CASSPGGLAGAIVTDTQYF
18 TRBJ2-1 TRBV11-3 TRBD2 CASSIIGSTSGSLNEQFF
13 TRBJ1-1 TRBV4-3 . CASSQGVRTEAFF
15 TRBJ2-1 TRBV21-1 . CASSEREGPDNEQFF
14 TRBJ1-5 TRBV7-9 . CASSRDNSNQPQHF
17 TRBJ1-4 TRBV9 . CASSVATGRDTNEKLFF
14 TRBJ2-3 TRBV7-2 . CASSLAPPRDTQYF
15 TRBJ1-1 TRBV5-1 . CASSFRGNMNTEAFF
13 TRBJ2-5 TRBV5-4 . CASSWKSEETQYF
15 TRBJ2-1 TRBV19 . CASSIGPQIHNEQFF
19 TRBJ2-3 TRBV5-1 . CASSLAHRERKLFTDTQYF
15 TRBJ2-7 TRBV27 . CASSLTFRTEYEQYF